The present entry profiles one T cell receptor (beta chain) with its context. This clonotype was detected a few times. Its antigen remains unidentified. Qualities for individual bases were not recorded, and no much larger clone is one base off. The record originates from a study of T cell repertoires in cytomegalovirus infection (dated by TCRdb to between 2018 and 2021). With respect to the entire study: Because public TCR beta signatures pointed to carriage of CMV infection together with the matching HLA type, the HLA type of each donor mattered for the analysis. General conclusions and limits of the study: The ex vivo response was dominated by HLA-C-restricted CMV-specific TCR beta clonotypes, and the single most frequent clonotype in two of eight donors was supplied by these HLA-C-restricted clonotypes. Cumulative frequency of public TCR beta family members discriminated carriers of CMV infection plus the relevant HLA type in this cohort and an independent approximately 370-donor cohort.

The germline V gene provides CDR1 SQVTM and CDR2 ANQGSEA. Reading from cysteine to phenylalanine, the CDR3 counts 14 amino acids. Only CDR3 DNA is held: 42 bases, read in frame from base 1. Deletion took 5 bases off V and 8 bases off J, with a span of 21 bases between the germline ends. TCRdb names Illumina HiSeq 1500 as the instrument used. TCRdb ran its own pipeline on the public reads, namely fastp trimming at Q25 and MiXCR clone calling, and kept in-frame beta chains. Rows with a matching CDR3 protein are joined into one entry that keeps the most common DNA and genes. In all, the sample holds around 630,000 distinct CDR3 sequences, and approximately 24% of those were seen once. The ten largest clones take up under 8.5% of the sample.

The V gene is TRBV29-1 and the J gene is TRBJ1-2, with the D gene too uncertain to name. The TCR sequence derives from a human donor in good health (CMV status not recorded). Some clones in this sample may be carry-over from other donors' samples. The material sequenced was CD8+ T cells from PBMCs. The CDR3 region: CSVINIDRGWGYTF. The bases read TGCAGCGTTATAAACATCGACCGCGGTTGGGGCTACACCTTC.